This TCR delta chain stems from a study of gammadelta T cells in human blood. As to this clone: Its antigen is currently unknown. With only one base between it and a far larger clone, this is likely a read error.

TCRdb re-called the RT-PCR reads through CATT. The data contain 400 or so delta-chain clones, about 32% of them seen just once; the ten biggest clones take up roughly a fifth. CDR1 is GEAIGNYY and CDR2 is EKD in the germline V gene. This CDR3 has 17 amino acids. V shed 2 bases, J shed 4 bases, and the junction held 14 bases outside the gene matches. Overall study results and limits: Polyclonal expansion of innate γδ T cells after birth appeared microbially driven.

The chain combines TRDV2 with TRDJ1, with 8 bases that match TRDD3. Because TCRdb records no J gene, it was assigned here through a match of the DNA to germline. The receptor's source is a newborn. The source material was Vgamma9Vdelta2 gamma-delta T cells from cord blood. The CDR3 reads CACDILGATDESDKLIF. The CDR3 DNA is TGTGCCTGTGACATACTGGGGGCCACGGATGAGAGCGATAAACTCATCTTT.